The clone carrying this T cell receptor (beta chain) was seen a few times. The antigen is not known. The sample is drawn from a study of cytomegalovirus exposure and HLA in healthy donors. Study-level background: An early data release held 80 million or so unique TCRs from HLA-typed donors.

In germline, CDR1 is MNHNS, CDR2 SASEGT. V lost 4 bases and J 5 bases, leaving 11 bases between the germline ends. CDR3 length equals 13 residues. Points from the study as a whole: Later on, a genetic analysis was performed. It linked a missense variant in DCLRE1C with V- and J-gene trimming of TCR beta. There were around 160 TCR beta chains listed as cytomegalovirus-associated. On later analysis, the bulk of CMV-associated TCR beta chains appeared to be HLA-restricted.

PCR amplification relied on 60 Vbeta primers (plus 13 Jbeta primers). The protocol was immunoSEQ multiplex PCR, while the TCRdb copy is restricted to in-frame clones and leaves out a portion. The profile covers around 110,000 clones, with 79% appearing a single time and 3.5% to 4.5% taken by the ten largest. The sample consisted of PBMCs. This sequence originates from a man younger than 40 in good health and CMV-seropositive. The rearrangement uses TRBV6-1 and TRBJ1-1; maybe TRBD1 (5 bases). Here the CDR3 reads CASSGGRWTEAFF. The CDR3 coding sequence is TGTGCCAGCAGTGGGGGCCGGTGGACTGAAGCTTTCTTT.